Each of the 28 T cell receptor beta chains below was sequenced from the same sample in a study of monozygotic twins with inflammatory bowel disease. Each CDR3 protein gets one entry in TCRdb, which reprocessed the 5' RACE reads and gives no DNA. In all, the sample yields fewer than 400,000 distinct CDR3 sequences. Sequencing was done on a sample of blood. All receptors derive from a human donor with ulcerative colitis or Crohn's disease, or a healthy co-twin of an affected twin (not recorded which).

The rearrangement uses TRBV9 and TRBJ2-1; TCRdb returns TRBD1, unconfirmable since there is no DNA. There are 15 residues in the CDR3. Germline-derived CDR1 and CDR2 are SGDLS and YYNGEE. CDR3 amino acids: CASSPPGQIYNEQFF.

The chain joins TRBV5-4 to TRBJ2-5; the TCRdb call, TRBD2, lacks DNA for checking. Germline V gene lookup returns CDR1 SGHNT and CDR2 YYREEE (reference sequence). CDR3 size: 18 residues. This CDR3 reads CASSLARLAGGQRETQYF.

This rearrangement joins TRBV30 to TRBJ2-5; the TCRdb call, TRBD1, lacks DNA for checking. CDR3 size: 17 residues. Germline CDR1 is GTSNPN and CDR2 is SVGIG (reference sequence). Here the CDR3 reads CAWSFVGQRIYQETQYF.

V usage is TRBV5-8 and J usage is TRBJ2-1; TCRdb's assignment of TRBD1 cannot be checked, as there is no DNA. The length of the CDR3 is 15 residues. Germline assignment: CDR1 SGHTS and CDR2 YDEGEE. CDR3 sequence reads: CASSFRGHINNEQFF.

This chain uses TRBV28 with TRBJ2-7; checking the TCRdb D call of TRBD1 is not possible without DNA. The CDR3 runs to 14 residues. Per germline, CDR1 MDHEN and CDR2 SYDVKM. The CDR3 sequence is CASSFSQGIYEQYF. Using reference TRBV28 and TRBJ2-7 for the parts outside the CDR3, the full variable domain is DVKVTQSSRYLVKRTGEKVFLECVQDMDHENMFWYRQDPGLGLRLIYFSYDVKMKEKGDIPEGYSVSREKKERFSLILESASTNQTSMYLCASSFSQGIYEQYFGPGTRLTVT.

The chain carries TRBV4-1 and TRBJ2-4; there is no DNA to check the TCRdb D call of TRBD1. Germline CDR1 is MGHRA and CDR2 is YSYEKL. The CDR3 extends over 19 amino acids. The CDR3 here is CASSQAGQDLSSGKNIQYF.

The chain recombines TRBV21-1 with TRBJ2-7; TCRdb outputs TRBD1, but without DNA this stays unchecked. TRBV21-1 represents a pseudogene. This CDR3 has 15 residues. The CDR3 region is CASSPRDSSSYEQYF.

The V call is TRBV28, the J call TRBJ2-7; the TCRdb D gene call, TRBD1, has no DNA to confirm it. In germline, CDR1 is MDHEN, CDR2 SYDVKM. This CDR3 spans 15 amino acids. CDR3 amino acids: CASTSSGQGAWEQYF.

CDR3 sequence reads: CASSLRTGNSYEQYF. This chain links TRBV7-9 with TRBJ2-7; TCRdb outputs TRBD1, but without DNA this stays unchecked. CDR1 SEHNR and CDR2 FQNEAQ come from the germline V gene (reference sequence). The CDR3 contains 15 residues.

This chain joins TRBV28 and TRBJ1-2. Germline CDR1 MDHEN, CDR2 SYDVKM. The CDR3 contains 11 residues. The CDR3 is CASSSDNAYTF.

The rearrangement uses TRBV4-3 and TRBJ2-3; TCRdb outputs TRBD2, but without DNA this stays unchecked. Germline-derived CDR1 and CDR2 are LGHNA and YSLEER. The CDR3 loop spans 17 amino acids. The chain's CDR3 is CASSQDDASGIGDTQYF.

The chain links TRBV5-1 to TRBJ2-2. CDR3 size: 15 residues. The germline V gene has CDR1 SGHRS and CDR2 YFSETQ. This CDR3 reads CASSLNRKDTGELFF.

This sequence joins TRBV7-9 and TRBJ2-7; TCRdb's D call of TRBD2 is untestable without DNA. Germline V CDR1 and CDR2: SEHNR, FQNEAQ (reference sequence). The CDR3 length is 15 residues. The CDR3 loop is CASSYIWDLTYEQYF.

The V call is TRBV20-1, the J call TRBJ1-2; TCRdb lists TRBD1, though no DNA is available to test this call. Looked up from germline, CDR1 is DFQATT and CDR2 is SNEGSKA (reference sequence). The CDR3 runs 12 residues. The CDR3 region is CSATTGDYGYTF.

The CDR3 sequence is CASSPGGTPFYGYTF. V is TRBV7-9 and J is TRBJ1-2; TCRdb gives TRBD1 as the D gene, but with no DNA this cannot be confirmed. Germline V gives CDR1 SEHNR, CDR2 FQNEAQ (reference sequence). CDR3 length: 15 amino acids.

The chain joins TRBV5-1 to TRBJ2-1; there is no DNA to check the TCRdb D call of TRBD1. CDR1 SGHRS and CDR2 YFSETQ come from the germline V gene. This CDR3 comprises 17 residues. This CDR3 reads CASTDGALGQGYNEQFF. The variable domain in full, with the rest retrieved from reference TRBV5-1 and TRBJ2-1, is KAGVTQTPRYLIKTRGQQVTLSCSPISGHRSVSWYQQTPGQGLQFLFEYFSETQRNKGNFPGRFSGRQFSNSRSEMNVSTLELGDSALYLCASTDGALGQGYNEQFFGPGTRLTVL.

The chain couples TRBV12-3 or TRBV12-4 to TRBJ2-7; there is no DNA to check the TCRdb D call of TRBD2. CDR3 length equals 15 residues. The CDR3 region is CVSSLATSGEYEQYF.

The chain employs TRBV7-2 and TRBJ2-2; TCRdb names TRBD1, which stays unverified in the absence of DNA. This CDR3 region has 16 residues. CDR1 and CDR2 from the germline V gene are SGHTA and FQGNSA. The chain's CDR3 is CASRPRRQMNTGELFF.

The chain carries TRBV5-1 and TRBJ2-7; TCRdb reports TRBD1, a call that lacks DNA to check it against. The CDR3 extends over 14 amino acids. CDR1 is SGHRS and CDR2 is YFSETQ in the germline V gene. The CDR3 reads CASSSPGRANEQYF.

This chain joins TRBV6-2 or TRBV6-3 and TRBJ2-3; TCRdb indicates TRBD2, and absent DNA this call remains unverified. Germline V gene lookup returns CDR1 MNHEY and CDR2 SVGEGT. This CDR3 region has 16 residues. The CDR3 is CASRTNRLAGASGMNF.

CDR3 residues: CASSLGAIADGYTF. The chain joins TRBV7-2 to TRBJ1-2. The germline V gene encodes CDR1 SGHTA and CDR2 FQGNSA. The CDR3 totals 14 residues.

The chain joins TRBV7-2 to TRBJ2-3; TCRdb outputs TRBD1, but without DNA this stays unchecked. CDR1 is SGHTA, CDR2 FQGNSA, per germline. The CDR3 is 15 amino acids. This CDR3 reads CASSQPGPSSDTQYF.

The chain recombines TRBV24-1 with TRBJ2-7. Germline V gene sequence: CDR1 KGHDR, CDR2 SFDVKD. The CDR3 has 12 amino acids. The CDR3: CATSSTGSEQYF.

The chain is built from TRBV5-1 and TRBJ2-1; the D gene TCRdb calls, TRBD1, cannot be checked with no DNA. CDR3 size: 12 residues. The germline V gene has CDR1 SGHRS and CDR2 YFSETQ. The CDR3 loop is CASSPPNNEQFF.

CDR3: CAWSVSENTEAFF. This chain connects TRBV30 to TRBJ1-1. The CDR3 length is 13 residues. Germline assignment: CDR1 GTSNPN and CDR2 SVGIG (reference sequence). Drawing the rest from reference TRBV30 and TRBJ1-1, the complete variable domain is SQTIHQWPATLVQPVGSPLSLECTVEGTSNPNLYWYRQAAGRGLQLLFYSVGIGQISSEVPQNLSASRPQDRQFILSSKKLLLSDSGFYLCAWSVSENTEAFFGQGTRLTVV.

The chain carries TRBV5-1 and TRBJ1-3. Germline-derived CDR1 and CDR2 are SGHRS and YFSETQ. This CDR3 is built from 15 residues. The CDR3: CASSREGSSGNTIYF. The variable domain in full, with the rest retrieved from reference TRBV5-1 and TRBJ1-3, is KAGVTQTPRYLIKTRGQQVTLSCSPISGHRSVSWYQQTPGQGLQFLFEYFSETQRNKGNFPGRFSGRQFSNSRSEMNVSTLELGDSALYLCASSREGSSGNTIYFGEGSWLTVV.

This chain uses TRBV29-1 with TRBJ2-1; TCRdb names TRBD1, which stays unverified in the absence of DNA. There are 11 residues in the CDR3. Per the germline V gene, CDR1 is SQVTM and CDR2 is ANQGSEA. This chain's CDR3 is CSVGGGDEQFF.

CDR3: CASSAAGTLGTDTQYF. The chain recombines TRBV2 with TRBJ2-3; as DNA is missing, the TRBD1 call by TCRdb cannot be tested. Germline CDR1 and CDR2: SNHLY and FYNNEI. The CDR3 loop spans 16 amino acids.